The 17 T cell receptor beta chains listed next were all sequenced from one sample in a study of identical twins. From the 5' RACE reads, TCRdb called clonotypes with MiXCR, one entry per CDR3 protein. The table has a few hundred thousand distinct CDR3 sequences, around 9.7% seen once. These sequences were also reported in another study, on yellow fever vaccine responses in identical twins.

Specimen: CD8+ T cells sorted from blood. These receptors were taken from a woman between 18 and 29 years old in good health.

Many counts were recorded for this clonotype. The CDR3, as DNA: TGTGCCAGCAGCTCAAAAACAGGGTCTACTGAAGCTTTCTTT. Translation gives CASSSKTGSTEAFF. This chain links TRBV7-9 with TRBJ1-1, with a tentative D call TRBD1 (6 bases). V was shortened by 4 bases and J by 5 bases, with 14 bases between the two germline ends. This CDR3 comprises 14 residues. Germline assignment: CDR1 SEHNR and CDR2 FQNEAQ (reference sequence).

The J gene is TRBJ2-2, the V gene TRBV24-1, with TRBD1 matching over 7 bases. V was pared by 4 bases and J by 6 bases, with 16 bases of the junction left unmatched. Germline CDR1 reads KGHDR; CDR2 reads SFDVKD. The CDR3 is 18 residues long. This CDR3 is CATSEGGANLFGAGELFF. The CDR3 DNA is TGTGCCACCAGTGAAGGGGGCGCCAATTTGTTTGGAGCCGGGGAGCTGTTTTTT.

The chain carries TRBV4-3 and TRBJ2-1; 10 bases align to TRBD2. The germline gives CDR1 LGHNA, CDR2 YSLEER. The CDR3 extends over 17 amino acids. Unmatched junction bases numbered 10, after V lost 0 bases and J lost 8 bases. The CDR3 DNA reads as TGCGCCAGCAGCCAAGATCTTGTAGCGGGAGGACGCGATGAGCAGTTCTTC. Its translation is CASSQDLVAGGRDEQFF.

Details on this clonotype: A much larger clone sits a single nucleotide away, making a read error possible. V gene TRBV6-2 or TRBV6-3 combines with J gene TRBJ2-3; unclear D gene. The germline V gene has CDR1 MNHEY and CDR2 SVGEGT. This CDR3 spans 18 amino acids. The CDR3 DNA sequence: TGTACCAGCAGTTACTCGTCCCTAGGAGAAGGGAATGCAGATACGCAGTATTTT. It translates to CTSSYSSLGEGNADTQYF.

This clonotype was counted between two and nine times. The chain carries TRBV5-6 and TRBJ2-5; D assignment may be TRBD1 or TRBD2 (6 bases each). Germline CDR1 reads SGHDT; CDR2 reads YYEEEE. The ends were cut back, 4 bases at V and 5 bases at J, with 15 bases in the middle. This CDR3 has 14 residues. CDR3: CASSPWVGGETQYF. CDR3 nucleotides: TGTGCCAGCAGCCCCTGGGTAGGGGGGGAGACCCAGTACTTC.

This chain joins TRBV20-1 and TRBJ2-1; unclear D gene. The V and J ends lost 3 bases and 2 bases respectively, with 11 bases between them. The germline V gene has CDR1 DFQATT and CDR2 SNEGSKA (reference sequence). CDR3 length: 14 residues. This chain's CDR3 is CSASWSDPYNEQFF. DNA for the CDR3: TGCAGTGCTAGTTGGTCGGATCCCTACAATGAGCAGTTCTTC.

This chain uses TRBV5-1 with TRBJ2-6; TRBD1 or TRBD2 may be the D gene (5 bases each). This CDR3 is 14 amino acids long. Germline CDR1 and CDR2: SGHRS and YFSETQ. V was trimmed by 5 bases and J by 4 bases, leaving 10 bases between them. CDR3 in amino acids: CASSAWDGANVLTF. The DNA for the CDR3 is TGCGCCAGCAGTGCCTGGGACGGGGCCAACGTCCTGACTTTC.

The chain carries TRBV2 and TRBJ2-7, with D tentatively TRBD2 (5 bases). The CDR3 sequence is 18 residues long. The germline V and J ends were trimmed by 10 bases and 2 bases, with 30 bases remaining between them. Germline assignment: CDR1 SNHLY and CDR2 FYNNEI. CDR3 amino acids: CANENLRFHGNKPYEQYF. The CDR3 nucleotides read TGTGCCAACGAGAACCTCCGCTTCCACGGGAATAAACCCTACGAGCAGTACTTC.

This clonotype appeared many times. This chain uses TRBV12-3 or TRBV12-4 with TRBJ1-5, with a tentative D call TRBD1 (5 bases). The CDR3 consists of 14 residues. V dropped 1 base and J dropped 7 bases, with 11 bases sitting between them. The CDR3 coding sequence is TGTGCCAGCAGTTTAGGTGGGGGTGGCCAGCCCCAGCATTTT. This translates into CASSLGGGGQPQHF.

In this sample, this clonotype turned up many times. The chain employs TRBV28 and TRBJ2-6; D could derive from TRBD1 or TRBD2 (5 bases each). This CDR3 spans 18 amino acids. Germline lookup yields CDR1 MDHEN and CDR2 SYDVKM. With 7 bases removed from V and 0 bases from J, the gap between germline ends came to 19 bases. DNA of the CDR3: TGTGCCAGCAACCTTCGAGGGGTCCCTAGCTCTGGGGCCAACGTCCTGACTTTC. Translation: CASNLRGVPSSGANVLTF.

The gene calls are TRBV7-9 and TRBJ2-3; no reliable D call. CDR1 is SEHNR, CDR2 FQNEAQ, per germline (reference sequence). Trimming pared 1 base from V and 0 bases from J, leaving 8 bases between. The CDR3 runs to 15 residues. The CDR3 bases are TGTGCCAGCAGCTTAGTTAGTCGAAGCACAGATACGCAGTATTTT. Translated, it gives CASSLVSRSTDTQYF.

The sample holds a few counts of this clonotype. This chain connects TRBV28 to TRBJ1-2, with D possibly being TRBD1 (5 bases). With 2 bases removed from V and 7 bases from J, the gap between germline ends came to 11 bases. The CDR3 totals 13 residues. CDR1 and CDR2 (germline): MDHEN, SYDVKM. The CDR3 bases are TGTGCCAGCAGTTTACACCCGGGGGGTGGCTACACCTTC. Protein sequence: CASSLHPGGGYTF.

This clonotype was detected only a few times. The V call is TRBV6-5, the J call TRBJ2-7; TRBD2 is a possible D gene (5 bases). The CDR3 totals 15 residues. Trimming removed 0 bases at V and 4 bases at J, with 13 bases between. The germline V gene has CDR1 MNHEY and CDR2 SVGAGI. CDR3 region: CASSYSDGVGYEQYF. In DNA, the CDR3 is TGTGCCAGCAGTTACTCTGACGGGGTCGGGTACGAGCAGTACTTC.

This clonotype was counted a few times. This CDR3 reads CSASRDPLRHQPQHF. For the CDR3, the DNA is TGCAGTGCTTCCCGGGATCCTTTAAGGCATCAGCCCCAGCATTTT. The V and J genes are TRBV20-1 and TRBJ1-5; no clear D. The CDR3 sequence is 15 residues long. CDR1 and CDR2 (germline): DFQATT, SNEGSKA (reference sequence). The V and J ends lost 5 bases and 5 bases respectively, with 19 bases between them.

The V gene is TRBV29-1, the J gene TRBJ2-1; D is unresolved. The CDR3 has 10 residues. Germline V gene data show CDR1 as SQVTM and CDR2 as ANQGSEA. The germline V and J ends were trimmed by 3 bases and 6 bases, with 3 bases remaining between them. The CDR3 coding sequence is TGCAGCGTTGAGGCCAATGAGCAGTTCTTC. It codes for CSVEANEQFF.

This clonotype has a handful of counts. This chain uses TRBV5-1 with TRBJ2-2; D might be TRBD2 (5 bases). The length of the CDR3 is 13 residues. Trimming took off 3 bases at V and 4 bases at J, with 7 bases between the two ends. Germline assignment: CDR1 SGHRS and CDR2 YFSETQ. CDR3 coding DNA: TGCGCCAGCAGCTCCGAGGGCACCGGGGAGCTGTTTTTT. This encodes CASSSEGTGELFF.

The chain uses TRBV21-1 and TRBJ2-6; TRBD1 is the table's D call, not checked against the DNA. TRBV21-1 is described as a pseudogene. The CDR3 has 20 residues. The CDR3 region is CASRLIPDRVIWSGANVLTF. CDR3 nucleotide sequence: TGTGCCAGCCGACTAATCCCGGACAGGGTAATTTGGTCTGGGGCCAACGTCCTGACTTTC.